This passage covers 2 T cell receptor beta chains from one sample sequenced in a study of neurological immune-mediated disorders. MiXCR, applied by TCRdb to the 5' RACE reads, yields one record per CDR3 protein. The sample shows some 65,000 distinct CDR3 sequences, roughly 3.7% of them seen only once. The sample consisted of PBMCs. The origin of the receptors is a man aged 50 to 59 with multiple sclerosis.

This clonotype was counted ten times or more. This sequence joins TRBV5-1 and TRBJ1-2, with D uncertain. Germline lookup yields CDR1 SGHRS and CDR2 YFSETQ. The CDR3 is 14 amino acids. Trimming cost V 2 bases and J 2 bases, with 10 bases left between them. CDR3 nucleotide sequence: TGCGCCAGCAGCTTTGAGAGAGTGAACTATGGCTACACCTTC. Translated: CASSFERVNYGYTF.

This clonotype has at least ten counts. CDR3 region: CSAIWGAGTEAFF. The DNA of the CDR3 is TGCAGTGCGATCTGGGGGGCCGGAACTGAAGCTTTCTTT. This rearrangement joins TRBV20-1 to TRBJ1-1, with D perhaps TRBD1 (6 bases). Germline CDR1 and CDR2: DFQATT and SNEGSKA (reference sequence). The length of the CDR3 is 13 residues. The ends were cut back, 6 bases at V and 5 bases at J, with 16 bases in the middle.